A selection of T cell receptor beta chains follows, all from one sample in a study of control samples from healthy donors and cancer patients. The data were produced by immunoSEQ multiplex PCR, yet TCRdb's version contains in-frame clones alone and is incomplete. The sample lists about 44,000 clones; more than 70% were seen once. The specimen was PBMCs. Receptors were obtained from an older woman with lung cancer. CDR3s include the opening cysteine and the closing phenylalanine or tryptophan. D genes are given only for firm matches. Some rows mark clone size as missing; the rest say once, few, many or name a class of expanded clone.

cdr3_nt: TGCGCCAGCAGCTTGGACGGACAGGGAGGAGGCTACACCTTC
cdr3_aa: CASSLDGQGGGYTF
v_call: TRBV5-1
clone_size: NA
j_call: TRBJ1-2
d_call: TRBD1

cdr3_nt: TGTGCCAGCAGTACCTCCTCGACTAGCGGGCAAGAGACCCAGTACTTC
cdr3_aa: CASSTSSTSGQETQYF
v_call: TRBV6-2/TRBV6-3
clone_size: NA
j_call: TRBJ2-5
d_call: TRBD2

cdr3_nt: TGTGCCAGCAGCTTAGCCGGTACTTCTAGCGCGGGAGAGACCCAGTACTTC
cdr3_aa: CASSLAGTSSAGETQYF
v_call: TRBV7-6
clone_size: NA
j_call: TRBJ2-5
d_call: NA

cdr3_nt: TGTGCCACCAGTGATCCTGGGACGGGTATGGGAGAAAAACTGTTTTTT
cdr3_aa: CATSDPGTGMGEKLFF
v_call: TRBV24-1
clone_size: NA
j_call: TRBJ1-4
d_call: NA

cdr3_nt: TGCGCCAGCAGCCAAGGTGAGGGAGTTGCTGAAAAACTGTTTTTT
cdr3_aa: CASSQGEGVAEKLFF
v_call: TRBV4-1
clone_size: NA
j_call: TRBJ1-4
d_call: NA

cdr3_nt: TGTGCCAGCAGCCCTTGTAGGGGCCACTACAATTCACCCCTCCACTTT
cdr3_aa: CASSPCRGHYNSPLHF
v_call: TRBV21-1
clone_size: once
j_call: TRBJ1-6
d_call: NA

cdr3_nt: TGTGCCAGCTCACCGGAGACAGTCCCTCCCGAGCAGTACTTC
cdr3_aa: CASSPETVPPEQYF
v_call: TRBV18
clone_size: NA
j_call: TRBJ2-7
d_call: NA

cdr3_nt: TGTGCCAGCTCACCACCTAAGCTTATCAATGAGCAGTTCTTC
cdr3_aa: CASSPPKLINEQFF
v_call: TRBV18
clone_size: NA
j_call: TRBJ2-1
d_call: NA

cdr3_nt: TGTGCCTGGAACGGCGAGAGCTCCTATAATTCACCCCTCCACTTT
cdr3_aa: CAWNGESSYNSPLHF
v_call: TRBV30
clone_size: NA
j_call: TRBJ1-6
d_call: NA

cdr3_nt: TGTGCCACCAGTGATTTGCGAGACAGGGGCCAAGAGACCCAGTACTTC
cdr3_aa: CATSDLRDRGQETQYF
v_call: TRBV24-1
clone_size: NA
j_call: TRBJ2-5
d_call: TRBD1

cdr3_nt: TGCGCCAGCAGCCCTCATTGGGGGGGCAACGAGCAGTACTTC
cdr3_aa: CASSPHWGGNEQYF
v_call: TRBV4-1
clone_size: NA
j_call: TRBJ2-7
d_call: NA

cdr3_nt: TGTGCCTGGAGTGTAAGGTCTAGCGGGAAGCACGAGCAGTACTTC
cdr3_aa: CAWSVRSSGKHEQYF
v_call: TRBV30
clone_size: NA
j_call: TRBJ2-7
d_call: TRBD2

cdr3_nt: TGTGCCACCAGTGATGAGACAGGGGTTTCCACCTACAATGAGCAGTTCTTC
cdr3_aa: CATSDETGVSTYNEQFF
v_call: TRBV24-1
clone_size: few
j_call: TRBJ2-1
d_call: TRBD1

cdr3_nt: TGTGCCTGGAGTGTAGAGGGTCGGTGGGGAAGGAACACTGAAGCTTTCTTT
cdr3_aa: CAWSVEGRWGRNTEAFF
v_call: TRBV30
clone_size: NA
j_call: TRBJ1-1
d_call: NA

cdr3_nt: TGTGCCACCAGTGAAAGCGAACTAGCGGCCTTCTACAATGAGCAGTTCTTC
cdr3_aa: CATSESELAAFYNEQFF
v_call: TRBV24-1
clone_size: NA
j_call: TRBJ2-1
d_call: TRBD2

cdr3_nt: TGTGCCAGCAGTGAAAGGGGAACTGAAGCTTTCTTT
cdr3_aa: CASSERGTEAFF
v_call: TRBV2
clone_size: NA
j_call: TRBJ1-1
d_call: NA

cdr3_nt: TGTGCCAGCAGATCCGCCGCAGACTCCCAAGAGACCCAGTACTTC
cdr3_aa: CASRSAADSQETQYF
v_call: TRBV6-6
clone_size: NA
j_call: TRBJ2-5
d_call: NA

cdr3_nt: TGTGCCAGCAGCGTAGCCGGGCGGAGAGAGACCCAGTACTTC
cdr3_aa: CASSVAGRRETQYF
v_call: TRBV9
clone_size: NA
j_call: TRBJ2-5
d_call: NA

cdr3_nt: TGTGCCAGTAGTTCTGGACAGCAGGAGACCCAGTACTTC
cdr3_aa: CASSSGQQETQYF
v_call: TRBV19
clone_size: NA
j_call: TRBJ2-5
d_call: NA

cdr3_nt: TGTGCCAGCAGAAGGACAGGGAGCTCCTATAATTCACCCCTCCACTTT
cdr3_aa: CASRRTGSSYNSPLHF
v_call: TRBV27
clone_size: NA
j_call: TRBJ1-6
d_call: TRBD1

cdr3_nt: TGCGCCAGCAGCCCAGACCGAACTCAAGAGACCCAGTACTTC
cdr3_aa: CASSPDRTQETQYF
v_call: TRBV4-1
clone_size: NA
j_call: TRBJ2-5
d_call: NA

cdr3_nt: TGTGCCAGCCGATGGAAACTACAGCTTTTCAGCTCCTACAATGAGCAGTTCTTC
cdr3_aa: CASRWKLQLFSSYNEQFF
v_call: TRBV28
clone_size: NA
j_call: TRBJ2-1
d_call: NA

cdr3_nt: TGTGCCACCAGTGACCGGGGTAGCGGAACATACGAGCAGTACTTC
cdr3_aa: CATSDRGSGTYEQYF
v_call: TRBV24-1
clone_size: NA
j_call: TRBJ2-7
d_call: NA

cdr3_nt: TGCGCCAGCAGCCCTCCTTGGAGGGCTGAAGCTTTCTTT
cdr3_aa: CASSPPWRAEAFF
v_call: TRBV4-1
clone_size: NA
j_call: TRBJ1-1
d_call: NA

cdr3_nt: TGTGCCAGCAGCTCGTCCGGGACAGGGAGAGAGACCCAGTACTTC
cdr3_aa: CASSSSGTGRETQYF
v_call: TRBV13
clone_size: NA
j_call: TRBJ2-5
d_call: TRBD1

cdr3_nt: TGTGCCAGCTCACCACCGAACGGAGGGCCCCAGCATTTT
cdr3_aa: CASSPPNGGPQHF
v_call: TRBV18
clone_size: once
j_call: TRBJ1-5
d_call: NA

cdr3_nt: TGTGCCAGCAGCTTAGATTCGGCTCAGCCCCAGCATTTT
cdr3_aa: CASSLDSAQPQHF
v_call: TRBV7-9
clone_size: NA
j_call: TRBJ1-5
d_call: NA

cdr3_nt: TGTGCCAGCAGTTCGACAGGGGGCGCCGATTCACCCCTCCACTTT
cdr3_aa: CASSSTGGADSPLHF
v_call: TRBV6-5
clone_size: once
j_call: TRBJ1-6
d_call: TRBD1

cdr3_nt: TGCGCCCGCAGCCAACTCGCGGGACAGGGTTTCTCCTACGAGCAGTACTTC
cdr3_aa: CARSQLAGQGFSYEQYF
v_call: TRBV4-3
clone_size: NA
j_call: TRBJ2-7
d_call: TRBD1

cdr3_nt: TGCGCCAGCAGCTTGACCTACGAGCAGTACTTC
cdr3_aa: CASSLTYEQYF
v_call: TRBV5-1
clone_size: NA
j_call: TRBJ2-7
d_call: NA

cdr3_nt: TGTGCCAGCAGTGAATATGGGAACACCGGGGAGCTGTTTTTT
cdr3_aa: CASSEYGNTGELFF
v_call: TRBV25-1
clone_size: NA
j_call: TRBJ2-2
d_call: NA

cdr3_nt: TGTGCCAGCAGCGTAGGCCAGGGGTACCAAGAGACCCAGTACTTC
cdr3_aa: CASSVGQGYQETQYF
v_call: TRBV9
clone_size: NA
j_call: TRBJ2-5
d_call: NA

cdr3_nt: TGTGCCAGCAGTTACGGGAATTCCTATGGCTACACCTTC
cdr3_aa: CASSYGNSYGYTF
v_call: TRBV6-5
clone_size: NA
j_call: TRBJ1-2
d_call: NA

cdr3_nt: TGTGCCAGCAGCCGCGGGGGATCGATTTACAATGAGCAGTTCTTC
cdr3_aa: CASSRGGSIYNEQFF
v_call: TRBV11-2
clone_size: NA
j_call: TRBJ2-1
d_call: TRBD2

cdr3_nt: TGTGCCAGCAGTTACGGAGGGGTTAGCAATCAGCCCCAGCATTTT
cdr3_aa: CASSYGGVSNQPQHF
v_call: TRBV6-2/TRBV6-3
clone_size: few
j_call: TRBJ1-5
d_call: NA

cdr3_nt: TGTGCCAGCAGTTCCTACAATGAGCAGTTCTTC
cdr3_aa: CASSSYNEQFF
v_call: TRBV3-1/TRBV3-2
clone_size: NA
j_call: TRBJ2-1
d_call: NA

cdr3_nt: TGTGCCAGCAGTTTTGGCACCTACGAGCAGTACTTC
cdr3_aa: CASSFGTYEQYF
v_call: TRBV28
clone_size: NA
j_call: TRBJ2-7
d_call: NA

cdr3_nt: TGTGCCAGCAGTTACCCCAGAAGGACCCAGGGGTTTCGCCGGAGAGATACGCAGTATTTT
cdr3_aa: CASSYPRRTQGFRRRDTQYF
v_call: TRBV27
clone_size: NA
j_call: TRBJ2-3
d_call: NA

cdr3_nt: TGCGCCAGCAGCCAAGGAATAGCGGGAGGCCGGGATGAGCAGTTCTTC
cdr3_aa: CASSQGIAGGRDEQFF
v_call: TRBV4-3
clone_size: NA
j_call: TRBJ2-1
d_call: TRBD2

cdr3_nt: TGTGCCAGCAGCTTGCTAGGTCCGGGACGGACTTATAATTCACCCCTCCACTTT
cdr3_aa: CASSLLGPGRTYNSPLHF
v_call: TRBV5-6
clone_size: NA
j_call: TRBJ1-6
d_call: NA

cdr3_nt: TGTGCCAGTAGTAAAACCTTCTCCGGGACCCTATATAGCAATCAGCCCCAGCATTTT
cdr3_aa: CASSKTFSGTLYSNQPQHF
v_call: TRBV19
clone_size: NA
j_call: TRBJ1-5
d_call: NA

cdr3_nt: TGTGCCAGCTTGGACCCTATCGCAGATACGCAGTATTTT
cdr3_aa: CASLDPIADTQYF
v_call: TRBV28
clone_size: NA
j_call: TRBJ2-3
d_call: NA

cdr3_nt: TGTGCCAGCAGACACGACAGGGACAACGAGCAGTACTTC
cdr3_aa: CASRHDRDNEQYF
v_call: TRBV7-9
clone_size: NA
j_call: TRBJ2-7
d_call: TRBD1

cdr3_nt: TGTGCCAGCAGCCAAGAGGAGGGGCAGGGCACAGATACGCAGTATTTT
cdr3_aa: CASSQEEGQGTDTQYF
v_call: TRBV4-2
clone_size: NA
j_call: TRBJ2-3
d_call: NA

cdr3_nt: TGCGCCAGCAGCCAAGACCTAGCGGGACTTCCCCCCTACAATGAGCAGTTCTTC
cdr3_aa: CASSQDLAGLPPYNEQFF
v_call: TRBV4-1
clone_size: NA
j_call: TRBJ2-1
d_call: TRBD2

cdr3_nt: TGTGCCAGCAGCTTGGCACAGGGGGAGAACACTGAAGCTTTCTTT
cdr3_aa: CASSLAQGENTEAFF
v_call: TRBV5-4
clone_size: NA
j_call: TRBJ1-1
d_call: TRBD1

cdr3_nt: TGTGCCAGCAGCCTCACAGGGGCTAGCGGGATAGAGACCCAGTACTTC
cdr3_aa: CASSLTGASGIETQYF
v_call: TRBV11-3
clone_size: NA
j_call: TRBJ2-5
d_call: TRBD2

cdr3_nt: TGTGCCAGCAGCCTAGGACTGGCGAACACTGAAGCTTTCTTT
cdr3_aa: CASSLGLANTEAFF
v_call: TRBV3-1/TRBV3-2
clone_size: NA
j_call: TRBJ1-1
d_call: NA

cdr3_nt: TGTGCCAGCAGCTTAGAGGGAAAGTACCAAGAGACCCAGTACTTC
cdr3_aa: CASSLEGKYQETQYF
v_call: TRBV7-2
clone_size: NA
j_call: TRBJ2-5
d_call: NA

cdr3_nt: TGTGCCAGCAGGATGGACAGGGGTGGTAACGAGCAGTACTTC
cdr3_aa: CASRMDRGGNEQYF
v_call: TRBV2
clone_size: NA
j_call: TRBJ2-7
d_call: TRBD1

cdr3_nt: TGTGCCACCAGTGATGAAGCTAACTATGGCTACACCTTC
cdr3_aa: CATSDEANYGYTF
v_call: TRBV24-1
clone_size: NA
j_call: TRBJ1-2
d_call: NA

cdr3_nt: TGTGCCAGCAGCTTAGGCGGGGGCCACAATGAGCAGTTCTTC
cdr3_aa: CASSLGGGHNEQFF
v_call: TRBV11-3
clone_size: NA
j_call: TRBJ2-1
d_call: NA

cdr3_nt: TGTGCCTGGAGGTTGGCGTGGCAGGTGAACACTGAAGCTTTCTTT
cdr3_aa: CAWRLAWQVNTEAFF
v_call: TRBV30
clone_size: NA
j_call: TRBJ1-1
d_call: NA

cdr3_nt: TGTGCCAGCAGCATAGGGTCGGGGGGACCTCGGCGAGCTTTCTTT
cdr3_aa: CASSIGSGGPRRAFF
v_call: TRBV7-2
clone_size: NA
j_call: TRBJ1-1
d_call: NA